This TCR beta chain came from a study of beta chain features in type 1 diabetes. Broader study findings: For type 1 diabetes patients, VDJ junctions showed fewer insertions and more deletions.

This clone was picked up a small number of times. Its antigen remains unknown. The authors reverse transcribed all of the isolated RNA, so sequencing captured expressed TCRB transcripts. TCRdb's copy holds only in-frame clones and misses some; the assay was immunoSEQ multiplex PCR. This sample yields tens of thousands of clones, of which under 65% are seen a single time; approximately 2% belongs to the top ten. Purity of each sorted population was above 98%. Germline loops: CDR1 SQVTM, CDR2 ANQGSEA. Losses at the gene ends were 6 bases for V and 6 bases for J; bases not matched to a gene: 4. This CDR3 has 12 amino acids.

The rearrangement joins TRBV29-1 to TRBJ2-4, with 8 bases that match TRBD1. This clonotype was sampled from a woman in her late teens or twenties in good health. Sequencing was performed on Tregs from blood. The DNA for the CDR3 is TGCAGCGTCCGCGGACAGGGAAACATTCAGTACTTC. Translated, it gives CSVRGQGNIQYF.